This TCR beta chain originates from a study of identical twins. Template switching supplied a universal primer site; unique molecular identifiers were carried on the cDNA. In TCRdb, the 5' RACE reads were re-called with MiXCR into one record per CDR3 protein. The sample yields 550,000 to 800,000 distinct CDR3 sequences, under 8.5% seen once. Study observations and caveats: Cord blood beta clonotypes present at high abundance carried fewer insertions; no such pattern appeared in memory repertoires. It was cross-sectional statistical analysis, not following the same donors, that the conclusions relied on. Within beta out-of-frame sequences, the excess sharing observed between twins was weaker.

This clonotype was counted at least ten times. The antigen is unknown. From germline, CDR1 is MNHEY and CDR2 SVGEGT. The CDR3 spans 14 residues. The germline V and J ends were trimmed by 4 bases and 1 base, with 7 bases remaining between them. The same sample was also studied in work on yellow fever vaccine responses in identical twins.

The clonotype originates from a woman under 30 in good health. Sequenced sample: PBMCs. The V gene is TRBV6-2 or TRBV6-3, the J gene TRBJ2-2; no firm D call. CDR3 nucleotides: TGTGCCAGCAGTTCCGACGGGAACACCGGGGAGCTGTTTTTT. This translates into CASSSDGNTGELFF.